The T cell receptor beta chain under discussion was sequenced for a study of OX40 agonist ivuxolimab in advanced cancers. TCRdb keeps only in-frame clones here, not all; method: immunoSEQ multiplex PCR. The top ten clones hold about 0.4% of a sample with around 60,000 clones, about 91% of them seen once. This clone was seen only once. Deletions cut 4 bases from V and 0 bases from J, with 17 bases between. The V gene's germline CDR1 is SGHRS and CDR2 YFSETQ. This CDR3 is 17 amino acids long. This chain connects TRBV5-1 to TRBJ2-1; D is possibly TRBD1 (6 bases). Material: CD4+ or CD8+ T cells sorted from blood, obtained in a trial of the OX40 agonist ivuxolimab. The sequence derives from an adult with an advanced solid tumor such as melanoma, head and neck, liver or kidney cancer. CDR3: CASSEQATGLSYNEQFF. The CDR3 DNA reads TGCGCCAGCAGCGAGCAAGCCACAGGGCTCTCCTACAATGAGCAGTTCTTC.